This T cell receptor beta chain stems from a study of shared clonotypes between healthy human individuals. This clone was seen a handful of times. Profiling relied on immunoSEQ multiplex PCR, and the TCRdb table lists in-frame clones only, not all of them. The sample lists 550,000 to 800,000 clones; approximately 79% were seen once. The germline CDR1 and CDR2 sequences are SGHTA and FQGTGA. The CDR3 is made up of 13 amino acids. Unmatched junction bases numbered 3, after V lost 5 bases and J lost 4 bases. The source of this sequence is a woman under 40 in good health. The V gene is TRBV7-3, the J gene TRBJ1-1; 8 nucleotides line up with TRBD1. Material: memory CD4+ T cells sorted from blood. Regarding subset: CD45RA-negative fraction. For the CDR3, the DNA is TGTGCCAGCAGCCAAACAGGGGGCACTGAAGCTTTCTTT. Translating gives CASSQTGGTEAFF.